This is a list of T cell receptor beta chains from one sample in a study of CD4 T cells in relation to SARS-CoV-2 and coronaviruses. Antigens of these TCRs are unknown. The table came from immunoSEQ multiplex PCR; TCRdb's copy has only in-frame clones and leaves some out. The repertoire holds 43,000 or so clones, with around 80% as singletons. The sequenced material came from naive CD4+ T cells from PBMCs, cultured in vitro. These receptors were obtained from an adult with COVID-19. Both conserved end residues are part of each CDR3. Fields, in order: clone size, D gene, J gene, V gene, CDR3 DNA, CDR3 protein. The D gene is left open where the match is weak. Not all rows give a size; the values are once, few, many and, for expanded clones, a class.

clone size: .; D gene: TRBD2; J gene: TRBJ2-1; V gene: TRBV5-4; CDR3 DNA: TGTGCCAGCGTACTAGCGGACAATGAGCAGTTCTTC; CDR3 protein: CASVLADNEQFF
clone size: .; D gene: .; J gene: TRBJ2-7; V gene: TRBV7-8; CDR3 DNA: TGTGCCAGCAGCTCGTTGACGGAGATTAAGCAGTACTTC; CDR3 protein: CASSSLTEIKQYF
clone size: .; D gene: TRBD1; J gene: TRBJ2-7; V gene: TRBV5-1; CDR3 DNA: TGCGCCAGCAGCACAAGACAGGGATCCTACGAGCAGTACTTC; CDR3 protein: CASSTRQGSYEQYF
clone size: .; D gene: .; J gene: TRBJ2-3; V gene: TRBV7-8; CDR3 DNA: TGTGCCAGCAGCTTAGCTTGGGCAGTCACAGATACGCAGTATTTT; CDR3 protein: CASSLAWAVTDTQYF
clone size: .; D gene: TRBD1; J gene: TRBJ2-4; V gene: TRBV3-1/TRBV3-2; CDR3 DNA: TGTGCCAGCAGCCTCCGACAGGGCAAAAACATTCAGTACTTC; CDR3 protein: CASSLRQGKNIQYF
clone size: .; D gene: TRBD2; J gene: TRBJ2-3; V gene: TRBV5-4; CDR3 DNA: TGTGCCAGCAGCCGTAGCGGGAGAGACACAGATACGCAGTATTTT; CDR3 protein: CASSRSGRDTDTQYF
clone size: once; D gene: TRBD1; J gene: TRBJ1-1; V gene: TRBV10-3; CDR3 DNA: TGTGCCATCAGTGACCGACAGGGGAATGAAGCTTTCTTT; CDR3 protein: CAISDRQGNEAFF
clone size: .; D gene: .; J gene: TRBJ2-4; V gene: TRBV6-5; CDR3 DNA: TGTGCCAGCGATTCAGTACAGAGTGCCAAAAACATTCAGTACTTC; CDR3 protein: CASDSVQSAKNIQYF
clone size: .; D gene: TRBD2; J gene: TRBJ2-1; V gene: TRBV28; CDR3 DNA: TGTGCCAGCCAAACTAGCGGGATAGTCAATGAGCAGTTCTTC; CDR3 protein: CASQTSGIVNEQFF
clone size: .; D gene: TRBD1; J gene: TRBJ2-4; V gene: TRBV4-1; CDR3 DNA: TGCGCCAGCAGCTCCCTGACAGGGGGCAACATTCAGTACTTC; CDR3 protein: CASSSLTGGNIQYF
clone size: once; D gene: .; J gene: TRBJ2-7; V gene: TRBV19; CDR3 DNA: TGTGCCAGTAGTACCCAAGGCAGGGGGGCGTCTTACGAGCAGTACTTC; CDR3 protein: CASSTQGRGASYEQYF
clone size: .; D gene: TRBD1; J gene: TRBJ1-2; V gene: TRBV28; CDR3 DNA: TGTGCCAGCACAGAAGCAGGGGGTAGTAACTATGGCTACACCTTC; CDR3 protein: CASTEAGGSNYGYTF
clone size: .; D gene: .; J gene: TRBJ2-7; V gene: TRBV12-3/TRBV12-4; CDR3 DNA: TGTGCCAGCAGTCGAGGGGGGGAGCAGTACTTC; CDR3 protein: CASSRGGEQYF
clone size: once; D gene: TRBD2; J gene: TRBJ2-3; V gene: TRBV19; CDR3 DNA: TGTGCCAGTAGTGGGTTGAGCGGGGGCACTAATACGCAGTATTTT; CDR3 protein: CASSGLSGGTNTQYF
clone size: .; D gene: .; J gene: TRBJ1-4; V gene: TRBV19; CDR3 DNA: TGTGCCAGTAGTACGTGGGACCGCAGGAATGAAAAACTGTTTTTT; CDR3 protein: CASSTWDRRNEKLFF
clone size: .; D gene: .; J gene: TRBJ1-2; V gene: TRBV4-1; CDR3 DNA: TGCGCCAGCAGCCAAGTAGGGGTTGGAGGCTACACCTTC; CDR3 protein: CASSQVGVGGYTF
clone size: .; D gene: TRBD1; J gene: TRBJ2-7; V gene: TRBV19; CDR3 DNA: TGTGCCAGTAGTACGACAGGGATTGGGTCCTACGAGCAGTACTTC; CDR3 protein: CASSTTGIGSYEQYF
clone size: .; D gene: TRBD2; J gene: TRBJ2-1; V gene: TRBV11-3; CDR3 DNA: TGTGCCAGCAGCTTAGGATCTAGCGGAGACAATGAGCAGTTCTTC; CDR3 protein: CASSLGSSGDNEQFF
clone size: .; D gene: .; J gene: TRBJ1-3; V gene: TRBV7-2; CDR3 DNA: TGTGCCAGCAGCTTAAGCCAGAGCTCTGGAAACACCATATATTTT; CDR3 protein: CASSLSQSSGNTIYF
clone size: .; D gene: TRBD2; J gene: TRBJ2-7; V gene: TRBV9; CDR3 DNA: TGTGCCAGCAGCGTAGCCAGCGGGGGCTCCTACGAGCAGTACTTC; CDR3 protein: CASSVASGGSYEQYF
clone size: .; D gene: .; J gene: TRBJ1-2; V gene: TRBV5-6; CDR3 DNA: TGTGCCAGCAGCTTGATGAGGTTGGCGCGCGGCTACACCTTC; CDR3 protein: CASSLMRLARGYTF
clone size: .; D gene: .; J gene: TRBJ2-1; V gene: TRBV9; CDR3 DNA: TGTGCCAGCAGCGTAGAATCCTACAATGAGCAGTTCTTC; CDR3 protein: CASSVESYNEQFF
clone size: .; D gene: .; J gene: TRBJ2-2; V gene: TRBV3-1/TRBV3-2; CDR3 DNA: TGTGCCAGCAGCCAACTTATCGGGGAGCTGTTTTTT; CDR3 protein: CASSQLIGELFF
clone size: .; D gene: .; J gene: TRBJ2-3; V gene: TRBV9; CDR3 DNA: TGTGCCAGCAGCCGGCGACAGGTGGTAGATACGCAGTATTTT; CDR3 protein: CASSRRQVVDTQYF
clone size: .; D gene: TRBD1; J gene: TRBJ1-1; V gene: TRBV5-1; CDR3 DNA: TGCGCCAGCAGCAGGGGACAGGGGTCGCCTGAAGCTTTCTTT; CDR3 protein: CASSRGQGSPEAFF
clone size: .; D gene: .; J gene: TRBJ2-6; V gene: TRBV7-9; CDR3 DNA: TGTGCCAGCAGCTTGGGGCTTTGGGGGGCGGAAGGGGCCAACGTCCTGACTTTC; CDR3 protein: CASSLGLWGAEGANVLTF
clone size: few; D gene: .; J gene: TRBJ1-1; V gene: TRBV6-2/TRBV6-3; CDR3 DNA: TGTGCCAGCAGTTACGAGGGGATCTCTGAAGCTTTCTTT; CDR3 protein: CASSYEGISEAFF
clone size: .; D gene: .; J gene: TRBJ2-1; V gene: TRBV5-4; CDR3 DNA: TGTGCCAGCAGCTTGGGGGGAGATGAGCAGTTCTTC; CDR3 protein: CASSLGGDEQFF
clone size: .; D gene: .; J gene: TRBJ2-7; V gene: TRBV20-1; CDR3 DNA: TGCAGTGCTAGACACTACGAGCAGTACTTC; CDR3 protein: CSARHYEQYF
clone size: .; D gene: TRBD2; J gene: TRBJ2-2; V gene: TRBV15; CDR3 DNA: TGTGCCACCAGCCGTCTCTTGAGGACTAGAAGTTTCGGGGAGCTGTTTTTT; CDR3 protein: CATSRLLRTRSFGELFF
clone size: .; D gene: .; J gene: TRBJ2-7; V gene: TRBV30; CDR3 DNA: TGTGCCTGGAGTTTCGGAGCGGGCGACGTCTACGAGCAGTACTTC; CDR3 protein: CAWSFGAGDVYEQYF
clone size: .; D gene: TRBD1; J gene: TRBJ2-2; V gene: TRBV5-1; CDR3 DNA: TGCGCCAGCAGCAGTCGGACAGGGGGCGTAGGTGCCGGGGAGCTGTTTTTT; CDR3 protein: CASSSRTGGVGAGELFF
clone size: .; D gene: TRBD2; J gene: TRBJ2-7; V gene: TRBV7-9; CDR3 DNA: TGTGCCAGCAGCTTAGGCCTGCCGGCCGGGACTAGCAAGTACTTC; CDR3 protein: CASSLGLPAGTSKYF
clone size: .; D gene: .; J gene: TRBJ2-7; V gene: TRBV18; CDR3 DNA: TGTGCCAGCTCATCGGCCGGGACGGTCGCCTACGAGCAGTACTTC; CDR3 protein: CASSSAGTVAYEQYF
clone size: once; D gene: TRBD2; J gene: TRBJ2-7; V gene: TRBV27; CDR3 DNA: TGTGCCAGCAGTTCGTTGCTCGGGACTAGCGGTGAATACGAGCAGTACTTC; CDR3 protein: CASSSLLGTSGEYEQYF
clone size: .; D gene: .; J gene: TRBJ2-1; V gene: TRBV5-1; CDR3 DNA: TGCGCCAGCAGCTCGACCCGGGGGAAATCTTACAATGAGCAGTTCTTC; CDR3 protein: CASSSTRGKSYNEQFF
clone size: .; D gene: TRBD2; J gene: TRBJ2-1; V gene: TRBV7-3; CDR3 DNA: TGTGCCAGCAGCCCCGGGACTAGCTACGGCAATGAGCAGTTCTTC; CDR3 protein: CASSPGTSYGNEQFF
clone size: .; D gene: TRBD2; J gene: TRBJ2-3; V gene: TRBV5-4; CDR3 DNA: TGTGCCAGCAGCCACAAGCGGGAGAGTGAGGATACGCAGTATTTT; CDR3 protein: CASSHKRESEDTQYF